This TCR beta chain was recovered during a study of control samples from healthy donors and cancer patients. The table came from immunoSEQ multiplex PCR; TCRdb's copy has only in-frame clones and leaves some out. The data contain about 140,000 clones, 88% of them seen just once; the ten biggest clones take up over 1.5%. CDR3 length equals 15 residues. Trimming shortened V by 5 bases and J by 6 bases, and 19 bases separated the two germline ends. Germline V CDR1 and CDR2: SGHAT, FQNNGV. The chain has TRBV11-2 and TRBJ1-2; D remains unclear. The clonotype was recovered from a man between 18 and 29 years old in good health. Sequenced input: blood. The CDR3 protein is CASSTIRYPRDGYTF. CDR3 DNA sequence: TGTGCCAGCAGCACCATCAGGTACCCTCGGGATGGCTACACCTTC.